These 29 T cell receptor beta chains share one sample of origin, sequenced in a study of T cell repertoires in cytomegalovirus infection. TCRdb analysed the reads with MiXCR anew, one entry per CDR3 protein. The top ten clones hold almost 35% of a sample with about 130,000 distinct CDR3 sequences, roughly a quarter of them seen once. These receptors are not linked to any known antigen. Source material: PBMCs, sequenced either directly or after in vitro stimulation (not recorded which). The origin of the receptors is a human donor in good health (CMV status not recorded). Some clones in this sample may be carry-over from other donors' samples.

This clonotype occurred many times. This rearrangement joins TRBV7-2 to TRBJ2-7; a possible D gene is TRBD1 (5 bases). CDR1 is SGHTA, CDR2 FQGNSA, per germline. The V end lost 5 bases, the J end lost 0 bases, and 11 bases lay between the germline ends. There are 14 residues in the CDR3. CDR3 sequence reads: CASSPGHSSYEQYV. The DNA of the CDR3 is TGTGCCAGCAGCCCCGGACATAGCTCCTACGAGCAGTACGTC.

This clonotype was seen repeatedly, ten times or more. The chain carries TRBV7-9 and TRBJ2-7; perhaps TRBD2 as D (6 bases). This CDR3 spans 15 amino acids. Germline V gene data show CDR1 as SEHNR and CDR2 as FQNEAQ (reference sequence). V was shortened by 2 bases and J by 3 bases, with 14 bases between the two germline ends. This CDR3 is CASSLWGDIIYEQYF. In DNA form, the CDR3 reads TGTGCCAGCAGCTTATGGGGGGATATCATCTACGAGCAGTACTTC.

Regarding this clonotype: A much bigger clone sits one base away, suggesting this may be a read error. Without the conserved terminal phenylalanine or tryptophan, this CDR3 likely stems from a read error. The V and J genes are TRBV7-2 and TRBJ2-3, with D unresolved. V gave up 1 base and J gave up 7 bases, with 15 bases separating them. Germline V CDR1 and CDR2: SGHTA, FQGNSA. The CDR3 extends over 15 amino acids. The CDR3 DNA reads as TGTGCCAGCAGCTTAGGGCCCACGCAAGGGAATACGCAGTATTCT. Residues: CASSLGPTQGNTQYS.

Ten or more counts support this clonotype. The V call is TRBV7-2, the J call TRBJ2-7; D is uncertain. Trimming took off 2 bases at V and 2 bases at J, with 10 bases between the two ends. This CDR3 spans 14 amino acids. Per the germline V gene, CDR1 is SGHTA and CDR2 is FQGNSA. In DNA, the CDR3 is TGTGCCAGCAGCTTACGTCACGGCCCCTACGAGCAGTACTTC. Translating gives CASSLRHGPYEQYF.

The chain combines TRBV12-3 or TRBV12-4 with TRBJ2-1; no reliable D call. There are 13 residues in the CDR3. V was clipped by 5 bases and J by 6 bases, with 11 bases between them. The DNA for the CDR3 is TGTGCCAGCAGTCTCTCATGGAGCAATGAGCAGTTCTTC. Translation gives CASSLSWSNEQFF.

This rearrangement joins TRBV5-1 to TRBJ2-2, with D perhaps matching TRBD2 (7 bases). Germline V gene sequence: CDR1 SGHRS, CDR2 YFSETQ. CDR3 size: 17 residues. Trimming removed 3 bases from V and 4 bases from J, with 19 bases in between. The CDR3 region has the DNA TGCGCCAGCAGCTCCGGACGGGGGGCCTTAGGCACCGGGGAGCTGTTTTTT. This sequence encodes CASSSGRGALGTGELFF.

This clonotype was observed a few times. V and J are TRBV6-2 or TRBV6-3 and TRBJ2-1; 8 bases are a match to TRBD1. Germline CDR1 reads MNHEY; CDR2 reads SVGEGT. Trimming removed 0 bases from V and 4 bases from J; junction bases left unmatched: 8. The CDR3 is 17 amino acids. As DNA, the CDR3 is TGTGCCAGCAGTTACTCTTGGACAGGGAGGCCTTACAATGAGCAGTTCTTC. This sequence encodes CASSYSWTGRPYNEQFF.

The rearrangement links TRBV7-2 to TRBJ2-3; maybe TRBD1 (5 bases). Germline loops: CDR1 SGHTA, CDR2 FQGNSA. V was clipped by 4 bases and J by 0 bases, with 17 bases between them. CDR3 length equals 17 residues. CDR3 residues: CASSSPRASTSTDTQYF. The CDR3 coding sequence is TGTGCCAGCAGCTCCCCCAGGGCGAGCACTAGCACAGATACGCAGTATTTT.

This clonotype was found many times. The chain combines TRBV6-2 or TRBV6-3 with TRBJ2-7; D is perhaps TRBD2 (5 bases). CDR1 and CDR2 from the germline V gene are MNHEY and SVGEGT. The CDR3 contains 14 residues. With 5 bases removed from V and 5 bases from J, the gap between germline ends came to 16 bases. CDR3 sequence (DNA): TGTGCCAGCAGTAACGCCGAGGGTCGCCACGAGCAGTACTTC. Protein product: CASSNAEGRHEQYF.

V and J are TRBV20-1 and TRBJ2-5, with 9 bases matching TRBD1. Losses at the gene ends were 1 base for V and 3 bases for J; bases not matched to a gene: 0. Germline CDR1 reads DFQATT; CDR2 reads SNEGSKA (reference sequence). The CDR3 length is 13 residues. This CDR3 is CSARGQGEETQYF. The CDR3 nucleotides are TGCAGTGCTAGAGGACAGGGGGAAGAGACCCAGTACTTC.

This sequence joins TRBV5-4 and TRBJ2-1; TRBD1 is a possible D gene (6 bases). Germline V gene lookup returns CDR1 SGHNT and CDR2 YYREEE (reference sequence). The CDR3 is made up of 17 amino acids. With 4 bases removed from V and 1 base from J, the gap between germline ends came to 18 bases. The CDR3 DNA reads as TGTGCCAGCAGCGGGGGCCGGGACCCATATTCCTACAATGAGCAGTTCTTC. Protein product: CASSGGRDPYSYNEQFF.

This clonotype occurred a few times. The V gene is TRBV12-3 or TRBV12-4, the J gene TRBJ2-3; no definite D call. V lost 6 bases and J lost 1, with 11 bases in between. This CDR3 has 14 amino acids. In DNA form, the CDR3 reads TGTGCCAGCAGCTCCTTCGAAGGCACAGATACGCAGTATTTT. Amino acids: CASSSFEGTDTQYF.

The rearrangement links TRBV19 to TRBJ1-5; tentative D call: TRBD1 (6 bases). V was cut by 8 bases and J by 7 bases, with 18 bases left in between. The germline V gene encodes CDR1 LNHDA and CDR2 SQIVND (reference sequence). This CDR3 is built from 14 residues. The CDR3 DNA reads TGTGCCAGTCACCGGGACACTCTAGGCCAGCCCCAGCATTTT. Encoded protein: CASHRDTLGQPQHF.

Written as DNA, the CDR3 is TGTGCCAGCACCATGACGGAACAATGGAACACTGAAGCTTTCTTT. Protein product: CASTMTEQWNTEAFF. This chain connects TRBV7-9 to TRBJ1-1; D is undetermined. Trimming removed 7 bases at V and 1 base at J, with 16 bases between. The CDR3 consists of 15 residues. Germline CDR1 is SEHNR and CDR2 is FQNEAQ (reference sequence).

To note about this clonotype: The CDR3 does not close with the conserved phenylalanine or tryptophan, likely indicating a read error. The V call is TRBV6-6, the J call TRBJ1-6; the D is unclear. CDR3 length: 15 residues. CDR1 MNHNY and CDR2 SVGAGI come from the germline V gene (reference sequence). Trimming pared 6 bases from V and 8 bases from J, leaving 17 bases between. DNA of the CDR3: TGTGCCAGCAGCCCAGCAGCTGGGTCTGATTCACCCCTCCACTCT. It translates to CASSPAAGSDSPLHS.

This clonotype was seen a few times. The CDR3 here is CAISDGQGWYEQYF. CDR3 nucleotide sequence: TGTGCCATCAGTGACGGACAGGGGTGGTACGAGCAGTACTTC. The chain couples TRBV10-3 to TRBJ2-7; TRBD1 matches 9 bases. V lost 3 bases to trimming and J lost 4 bases; unmatched junction nucleotides: 4. This CDR3 has 14 amino acids. Germline loops: CDR1 ENHRY, CDR2 SYGVKD.

This clonotype was counted many times. The CDR3 DNA is TGTGCCAGCAGCTCGGTCAACGGGGGGGAAGCTTTCTTT. This codes for CASSSVNGGEAFF. The V gene is TRBV7-3, the J gene TRBJ1-1; possibly TRBD1 for D (5 bases). The CDR3 totals 13 residues. Trimming shortened V by 4 bases and J by 8 bases, and 14 bases separated the two germline ends. Germline V CDR1 and CDR2: SGHTA, FQGTGA.

This clonotype has a count of ten or more. The chain is built from TRBV7-6 and TRBJ2-2; D is possibly TRBD1 (6 bases). V lost 0 bases, J lost 1 base, and 12 bases lay in between. Germline V gene data show CDR1 as SGHVS and CDR2 as FNYEAQ. This CDR3 comprises 17 residues. CDR3 protein: CASSLAGAGLNTGELFF. The CDR3 DNA reads TGTGCCAGCAGCTTAGCGGGGGCAGGGTTGAACACCGGGGAGCTGTTTTTT.

There are a few counts of this clonotype. The chain carries TRBV2 and TRBJ2-7; D may be TRBD2 (6 bases). The V end lost 6 bases, the J end lost 2 bases, and 14 bases lay between the germline ends. Germline CDR1 and CDR2: SNHLY and FYNNEI. CDR3 length: 14 residues. The CDR3 spells CASRARDLTYEQYV. In DNA, the CDR3 is TGTGCCAGCAGGGCCCGGGACTTGACCTACGAGCAGTACGTC.

This clonotype was counted between two and nine times. The gene calls are TRBV5-3 and TRBJ2-1; TRBD2 aligns across 7 bases. TRBV5-3 is marked as an open reading frame, function uncertain. J gave up 10 bases and V 4 bases, and 20 bases lay outside the gene matches. The CDR3 loop spans 17 amino acids. Written as DNA, the CDR3 is TGTGCCAGAAGCCAAGTAAAGGCGGGAGCTACTTGGGGAGAGCAGTTCTTC. Its translation: CARSQVKAGATWGEQFF.

This clonotype showed up many times. The chain uses TRBV25-1 and TRBJ1-2; D is perhaps TRBD1 (5 bases). The CDR3 length is 14 residues. The V gene lost 8 bases and the J gene lost 3 bases, with 16 bases spanning the gap. Germline V CDR1 and CDR2: MGHDK, SYGVNS. The CDR3 sequence: CASVSPDRDYGYTF. In nucleotides, the CDR3 is TGTGCCAGCGTCTCCCCAGACAGAGACTATGGCTACACCTTC.

The chain couples TRBV28 to TRBJ1-4; D remains ambiguous. From germline, CDR1 is MDHEN and CDR2 SYDVKM. The CDR3 covers 16 residues. V gave up 6 bases and J gave up 3 bases, with 17 bases separating them. The CDR3 spells CASSPRRESANEKLFF. CDR3 DNA: TGTGCCAGCAGCCCTAGACGGGAAAGTGCTAATGAAAAACTGTTTTTT. Combining the CDR3 with reference TRBV28 and TRBJ1-4 gives the whole variable domain DVKVTQSSRYLVKRTGEKVFLECVQDMDHENMFWYRQDPGLGLRLIYFSYDVKMKEKGDIPEGYSVSREKKERFSLILESASTNQTSMYLCASSPRRESANEKLFFGSGTQLSVL.

This clonotype was observed a handful of times. This chain links TRBV10-3 with TRBJ2-3; possibly TRBD2 for D (7 bases). The CDR3 sequence is 16 residues long. Germline values: CDR1 ENHRY, CDR2 SYGVKD. V was trimmed by 1 base and J by 0 bases, leaving 11 bases between them. The CDR3 bases are TGTGCCATCAGTGAGTTGGGGGGGACAAGCACAGATACGCAGTATTTT. Translating gives CAISELGGTSTDTQYF.

The genes are TRBV5-6 and TRBJ1-4; 11 nucleotides match TRBD1. CDR3 size: 14 residues. Germline V gene data show CDR1 as SGHDT and CDR2 as YYEEEE. V trimming: 4 bases; J trimming: 8 bases; junction bases outside the gene matches: 4. The chain's CDR3 is CASSGQGASEKLFF. The CDR3 coding sequence is TGTGCCAGCAGCGGACAGGGGGCATCCGAAAAACTGTTTTTT. The whole variable domain, remainder taken from reference TRBV5-6 and TRBJ1-4, is DAGVTQSPTHLIKTRGQQVTLRCSPKSGHDTVSWYQQALGQGPQFIFQYYEEEERQRGNFPDRFSGHQFPNYSSELNVNALLLGDSALYLCASSGQGASEKLFFGSGTQLSVL.

The CDR3 sequence is CASSQGRGGYTF. CDR3 coding DNA: TGCGCCAGCAGTCAAGGTCGGGGAGGCTACACCTTC. The chain employs TRBV5-1 and TRBJ1-2; D is undetermined. This CDR3 has 12 residues. Germline loops: CDR1 SGHRS, CDR2 YFSETQ. V lost 5 bases, J lost 8 bases, and 13 bases lay in between.

This clonotype was observed a few times. V is TRBV7-2 and J is TRBJ2-3; D is perhaps TRBD1 (6 bases). The germline CDR1 and CDR2 sequences are SGHTA and FQGNSA. The CDR3 length is 16 residues. The ends were cut back, 2 bases at V and 6 bases at J, with 18 bases in the middle. CDR3 in amino acids: CASSLPLGRGADTQYF. For the CDR3, the DNA is TGTGCCAGCAGCTTACCGCTCGGCAGGGGCGCGGATACGCAGTATTTT.

This chain links TRBV28 with TRBJ1-1; D call uncertain. The CDR3 totals 16 residues. The germline gives CDR1 MDHEN, CDR2 SYDVKM. V lost 5 bases, J lost 6 bases, and 22 bases lay in between. This chain's CDR3 is CASSPVKFSGNAEAFF. For the CDR3, the DNA is TGTGCCAGCAGTCCCGTCAAGTTCTCAGGAAACGCTGAAGCTTTCTTT.

This clonotype has a handful of counts. The CDR3 loop is CASSQEYETSYEKLFF. The CDR3 DNA reads as TGCGCCAGCAGCCAAGAATACGAGACTTCGTATGAAAAACTGTTTTTT. V and J are TRBV4-1 and TRBJ1-4; D gene ambiguous. This CDR3 has 16 residues. Germline V gene data show CDR1 as MGHRA and CDR2 as YSYEKL. The V end lost 0 bases, the J end lost 6 bases, and 14 bases lay between the germline ends.

The chain links TRBV12-3 or TRBV12-4 to TRBJ2-4; tentative D call: TRBD2 (6 bases). V lost 6 bases and J 8 bases, leaving 14 bases between the germline ends. This CDR3 is built from 13 residues. The CDR3 spells CASSEGLPYIQYF. CDR3 nucleotides: TGTGCCAGCAGCGAGGGACTCCCCTACATTCAGTACTTC.